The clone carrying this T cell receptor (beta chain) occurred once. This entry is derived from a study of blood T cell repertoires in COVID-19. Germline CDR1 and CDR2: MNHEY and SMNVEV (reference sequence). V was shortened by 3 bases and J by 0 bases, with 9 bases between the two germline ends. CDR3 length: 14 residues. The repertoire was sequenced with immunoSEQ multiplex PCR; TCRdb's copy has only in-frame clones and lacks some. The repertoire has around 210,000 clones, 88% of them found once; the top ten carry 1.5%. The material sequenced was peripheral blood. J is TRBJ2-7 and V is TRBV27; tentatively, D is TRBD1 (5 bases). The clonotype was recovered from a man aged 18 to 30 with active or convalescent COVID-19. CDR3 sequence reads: CASSFLDSSYEQYF. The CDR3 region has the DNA TGTGCCAGCAGTTTCCTCGACAGCTCCTACGAGCAGTACTTC.